Shown below are 24 T cell receptor beta chains from a single sample sequenced in a study of molecular identifiers for immune sequencing clone quantification. MiXCR, run by TCRdb on the PCR reads, gives a single entry per CDR3 protein. The data contain hundreds of thousands of distinct CDR3 sequences, nearly 20% of them seen just once; the ten biggest clones take up about 0.9%. The sample comprised naive CD8+ T cells from blood, with Jurkat cell RNA spiked in. Specified subset: FACS-sorted CD8+CD4-CCR7+CD45RA+ naive T cells. These receptors all stem from a human donor in good health. Some libraries in this study had Jurkat cell RNA spiked in.

The V and J genes are TRBV6-5 and TRBJ2-3; 8 positions agree with TRBD2. The length of the CDR3 is 15 residues. CDR1 is MNHEY and CDR2 is SVGAGI in the germline V gene. V lost 6 bases to trimming and J lost 5 bases; unmatched junction nucleotides: 10. The CDR3 is CASSDGGGVGDTQYF. The CDR3, as DNA: TGTGCCAGCAGCGACGGGGGGGGGGTCGGAGATACGCAGTATTTT.

This clonotype was observed at least ten times. The genes are TRBV6-2 or TRBV6-3 and TRBJ2-5; 8 bases align to TRBD1. The ends lost 0 bases at V and 4 bases at J; junction bases unmatched: 7. Germline CDR1 MNHEY, CDR2 SVGEGT. The CDR3 is 16 residues long. The CDR3 sequence: CASSYSSGQGIETQYF. CDR3 nucleotides: TGTGCCAGCAGTTACTCATCCGGACAGGGTATAGAGACCCAGTACTTC.

This clonotype was counted many times. Written as DNA, the CDR3 is TGTGCCAGCAGTAACCGACGGACAGGGGTTGGCGGGGAGCTGTTTTTT. Amino acid sequence: CASSNRRTGVGGELFF. The V call is TRBV6-5, the J call TRBJ2-2; TRBD1 aligns across 9 bases. The CDR3 is 16 amino acids. Trimming took 5 bases from V and 7 from J; bases not matched to a gene: 11. Germline V lookup: CDR1 MNHEY, CDR2 SVGAGI.

This clonotype was counted ten times or more. V and J are TRBV27 and TRBJ1-1, with TRBD1 matching over 10 bases. The germline CDR1 and CDR2 sequences are MNHEY and SMNVEV (reference sequence). The ends lost 5 bases at V and 5 bases at J; junction bases unmatched: 5. The CDR3 is 14 residues long. CDR3 protein: CASSVGTGVTEAFF. Written as DNA, the CDR3 is TGTGCCAGCAGTGTCGGGACAGGGGTTACTGAAGCTTTCTTT.

As for this clonotype: An end of the junction does not agree with germline; a read error may underlie this. The chain uses TRBV20-1 and TRBJ2-1, with TRBD2 matching 16 bases. The CDR3 is 17 residues long. The germline CDR1 and CDR2 sequences are DFQATT and SNEGSKA (reference sequence). The CDR3 spells CSARGLAGGPSYNERFF. CDR3 DNA sequence: TGCAGTGCTAGGGGACTAGCGGGGGGGCCCTCCTACAATGAGCGGTTCTTC.

This clonotype has only a few counts. A much larger clone lies a single base off, so this may be a read error. The V gene is TRBV20-1, the J gene TRBJ2-2; D gene unclear. The germline CDR1 and CDR2 sequences are DFQATT and SNEGSKA (reference sequence). This CDR3 is built from 13 residues. Deletions cut 5 bases from V and 4 bases from J, with 11 bases between. The CDR3 sequence: CSARHGCTGELFF. The CDR3 DNA reads TGCAGTGCTCGACACGGATGCACCGGGGAGCTGTTTTTT.

This clonotype was observed at least ten times. The gene calls are TRBV13 and TRBJ2-5, with D hard to call. CDR3 length equals 14 residues. Trimming took off 3 bases at V and 2 bases at J, with 10 bases between the two ends. Germline CDR1 PRHDT, CDR2 FYEKMQ (reference sequence). The CDR3 loop is CASSLNSFQETQYF. CDR3 in DNA: TGTGCCAGCAGCTTGAATAGTTTTCAAGAGACCCAGTACTTC.

This clonotype was recorded at least ten times. The chain links TRBV10-3 to TRBJ2-7; TRBD1 agrees at 10 bases. Germline CDR1 is ENHRY and CDR2 is SYGVKD. The CDR3 has 13 amino acids. V shed 9 bases and J 2 bases; nucleotides not matched to a gene: 4. CDR3 nucleotide sequence: TGTGCCATGGGGGACAGGGGTACCTACGAGCAGTACTTC. It yields the protein CAMGDRGTYEQYF.

The V and J genes are TRBV7-6 and TRBJ2-7, with D tentatively TRBD2 (7 bases). V dropped 1 base and J dropped 7 bases, with 20 bases sitting between them. CDR1 and CDR2 (germline): SGHVS, FNYEAQ. The CDR3 length is 16 residues. The CDR3 region has the DNA TGTGCCAGCAGCTTAGTCCCTGAGGGGGGGTTGGATGAGCAGTACTTC. It encodes CASSLVPEGGLDEQYF.

This clonotype was seen many times. The chain combines TRBV7-9 with TRBJ1-1; maybe TRBD1 (6 bases). Looked up from germline, CDR1 is SEHNR and CDR2 is FQNEAQ (reference sequence). The CDR3 contains 12 residues. The ends were cut back, 5 bases at V and 7 bases at J, with 11 bases in the middle. Written as DNA, the CDR3 is TGTGCCAGCAGCCCTCGGACAGATGAAGCTTTCTTT. Residues: CASSPRTDEAFF.

On this clonotype itself: Germline is not matched at one junction end, which may reflect a read error. The chain employs TRBV20-1 and TRBJ1-4; unclear D gene. This CDR3 spans 16 amino acids. Per the germline V gene, CDR1 is DFQATT and CDR2 is SNEGSKA (reference sequence). The CDR3 reads CSTRDRDRGFNEKLFF. The CDR3 DNA is TGCAGTACTAGAGACCGGGATCGGGGATTTAATGAAAAACTGTTTTTT.

The table lists this clonotype with many counts. This chain joins TRBV20-1 and TRBJ2-7, with D uncertain. V dropped 2 bases and J dropped 4 bases, with 12 bases sitting between them. CDR1 is DFQATT and CDR2 is SNEGSKA in the germline V gene (reference sequence). This CDR3 is built from 13 residues. The CDR3 protein is CSARLPSHYEQYF. In nucleotides, the CDR3 is TGCAGTGCTAGACTCCCCTCCCATTACGAGCAGTACTTC.

This clonotype was detected ten times or more. The chain employs TRBV14 and TRBJ2-7; 10 bases are shared with TRBD2. Germline CDR1 and CDR2: SGHDN and FVKESK. Germline trimming cut 0 bases from V and 5 bases from J; bases unmatched to any gene: 4. The CDR3 length is 15 residues. CDR3 sequence (DNA): TGTGCCAGCAGCCAAGATCCTAGCGGGAGACACGAGCAGTACTTC. Translating gives CASSQDPSGRHEQYF.

J is TRBJ2-2 and V is TRBV5-1; a possible D gene is TRBD1 (5 bases). Trimming removed 4 bases from V and 4 bases from J, with 17 bases in between. The CDR3 spans 16 residues. Germline values: CDR1 SGHRS, CDR2 YFSETQ. CDR3 loop: CASSPDVPRGTGELFF. CDR3 in DNA: TGCGCCAGCAGCCCCGACGTCCCAAGGGGCACCGGGGAGCTGTTTTTT.

At least ten counts were recorded for this clonotype. The chain couples TRBV4-1 to TRBJ2-6, with TRBD2 as a possible D gene (5 bases). The CDR3 has 17 residues. The V gene's germline CDR1 is MGHRA and CDR2 YSYEKL. Trimming took 4 bases from V and 0 from J, leaving 13 bases between them. In DNA form, the CDR3 reads TGCGCCAGCAGCCTAGGAGGCCTGAGCTCTGGGGCCAACGTCCTGACTTTC. It is translated as CASSLGGLSSGANVLTF.

This clonotype was detected a few times. The chain employs TRBV9 and TRBJ2-5; possible D gene TRBD2, 6 bases. Germline V gene lookup returns CDR1 SGDLS and CDR2 YYNGEE. V was trimmed by 4 bases and J by 2 bases, leaving 15 bases between them. The CDR3 extends over 15 amino acids. DNA of the CDR3: TGTGCCAGCAGCCGCGGGGAAACAGGACAAGAGACCCAGTACTTC. It translates to CASSRGETGQETQYF.

This clonotype was recorded many times. J is TRBJ2-7 and V is TRBV7-9; D is unresolved. Germline CDR1 and CDR2: SEHNR and FQNEAQ (reference sequence). This CDR3 comprises 14 residues. Trimming shortened V by 0 bases and J by 3 bases, and 9 bases separated the two germline ends. The CDR3 nucleotides are TGTGCCAGCAGCTTAGCGCCAGCTAACTACGAGCAGTACTTC. Its translation: CASSLAPANYEQYF.

V gene TRBV2 combines with J gene TRBJ1-3; TRBD1 agrees at 7 bases. This CDR3 has 14 residues. V lost 6 bases, J lost 3 bases, and 5 bases stayed unmatched. From germline, CDR1 is SNHLY and CDR2 FYNNEI. The CDR3 DNA sequence: TGTGCCAGCAGGGATACAGGGGATGGAAACACCATATATTTT. It translates to CASRDTGDGNTIYF.

The chain joins TRBV7-3 to TRBJ2-2; tentatively, D is TRBD1 (5 bases). Germline V gene sequence: CDR1 SGHTA, CDR2 FQGTGA. V was cut by 1 base and J by 11 bases, with 11 bases left in between. The CDR3 extends over 13 amino acids. This CDR3 reads CASSLNSREELFF. DNA of the CDR3: TGTGCCAGCAGCTTAAATTCCAGGGAAGAGCTGTTTTTT.

A word on this clonotype: No conserved phenylalanine or tryptophan ends this CDR3, so it is likely a read error. V usage is TRBV29-1 and J usage is TRBJ1-1; D is undetermined. The germline V gene encodes CDR1 SQVTM and CDR2 ANQGSEA. Trimming stripped 7 bases from V and 6 bases from J, with 15 bases between. CDR3 size: 12 residues. CDR3: CSADPATPEAFS. In DNA form, the CDR3 reads TGCAGCGCTGATCCAGCTACCCCTGAAGCTTTCTCT.

This clonotype was counted between two and nine times. This chain links TRBV28 with TRBJ2-2; the match to TRBD2 covers 12 bases. The CDR3 is 18 amino acids. CDR1 is MDHEN, CDR2 SYDVKM, per germline. The junction had 15 bases not matched to a gene; V was cut back by 7 bases and J by 6 bases. In nucleotides, the CDR3 is TGTGCCAGCACCGACAACCTAGCGGGGGGGCCTTTCGCCGGGGAGCTGTTTTTT. It yields the protein CASTDNLAGGPFAGELFF.

There are many counts of this clonotype. V is TRBV13 and J is TRBJ2-4, with D tentatively TRBD1 (6 bases). This CDR3 spans 15 amino acids. The V gene's germline CDR1 is PRHDT and CDR2 FYEKMQ (reference sequence). V was trimmed by 0 bases and J by 9 bases, leaving 15 bases between them. The CDR3 reads CASSLGPTGFPIQYF. DNA for the CDR3: TGTGCCAGCAGCTTAGGCCCTACAGGGTTCCCCATTCAGTACTTC. Drawing the rest from reference TRBV13 and TRBJ2-4, the complete variable domain is AAGVIQSPRHLIKEKRETATLKCYPIPRHDTVYWYQQGPGQDPQFLISFYEKMQSDKGSIPDRFSAQQFSDYHSELNMSSLELGDSALYFCASSLGPTGFPIQYFGAGTRLSVL.

In this sample, this clonotype turned up many times. The chain employs TRBV7-2 and TRBJ1-2; D remains unclear. The CDR3 is 14 amino acids. In germline, CDR1 is SGHTA, CDR2 FQGNSA. V dropped 4 bases and J dropped 1 base, with 10 bases sitting between them. The CDR3 region is CASSSPGLNYGYTF. The CDR3 DNA reads as TGTGCCAGCAGCTCTCCGGGCCTTAACTATGGCTACACCTTC. Full variable domain (outside the CDR3, taken from reference TRBV7-2 and TRBJ1-2): GAGVSQSPSNKVTEKGKDVELRCDPISGHTALYWYRQSLGQGLEFLIYFQGNSAPDKSGLPSDRFSAERTGGSVSTLTIQRTQQEDSAVYLCASSSPGLNYGYTFGSGTRLTVV.

This clonotype was observed many times. The CDR3, as DNA: TGTGCCAGCAGCTTAGTAGGCGGGGGGGCCGGAGATACGCAGTATTTT. It codes for CASSLVGGGAGDTQYF. The rearrangement uses TRBV7-2 and TRBJ2-3; 9 nucleotides line up with TRBD2. Per the germline V gene, CDR1 is SGHTA and CDR2 is FQGNSA. The V and J ends lost 1 base and 5 bases, in that order; junction bases with no gene match: 7. The CDR3 sequence is 16 residues long.